A selection of T cell receptor beta chains follows, all from one sample in a study of T cell repertoires in cytomegalovirus infection. TCRdb reprocessed the reads via MiXCR and lists one record per CDR3 protein. The sample holds around 310,000 distinct CDR3 sequences; 15% to 20% are singletons and the top ten take about 11%. The sample was PBMCs. The receptors derive from a human donor in good health (CMV status not recorded). Some clones in this sample may be carry-over from other donors' samples. The CDR3 runs from the conserved cysteine through the conserved F or W. Each record gives: D gene, V gene, J gene, clone size, CDR3 DNA, CDR3 protein. The D gene is left open where the match is weak. Size tells how often a clone was seen (once, few, many) or the class of an expanded clone, and some rows leave it out.

D: TRBD1
V: TRBV18
J: TRBJ2-7
size: few
DNA: TGTGCCAGCTCATCGGACAGGTCCTACGAGCAGTACTTC
CDR3: CASSSDRSYEQYF

D: NA
V: TRBV6-2/TRBV6-3
J: TRBJ2-7
size: few
DNA: TGTGCCAGCAGTTACGAAGAGGGCCTAATCTACGAGCAGTACTTC
CDR3: CASSYEEGLIYEQYF

D: NA
V: TRBV7-2
J: TRBJ1-1
size: NA
DNA: TGTGCCAGCAGCTCCACAGGATCCTTGGCTTTCTTT
CDR3: CASSSTGSLAFF

D: NA
V: TRBV6-5
J: TRBJ1-5
size: NA
DNA: TGTGCCAGCAGTGAATCCGGGAACCAGTGGCCCCAGCATTTT
CDR3: CASSESGNQWPQHF

D: TRBD1
V: TRBV20-1
J: TRBJ2-7
size: NA
DNA: TGCAGCAGTTCGGGACAGGGCTTCTACGAGCAGTACTTC
CDR3: CSSSGQGFYEQYF

D: NA
V: TRBV20-1
J: TRBJ2-6
size: NA
DNA: TGCAGTGCTAGAAACATTGGGGTCGACGTCCTGACTTTC
CDR3: CSARNIGVDVLTF

D: NA
V: TRBV7-2
J: TRBJ2-7
size: many
DNA: TGTGCCAGCAGCTTCGCCCCCCAGGTGGTCTACGAGCAGTACTTC
CDR3: CASSFAPQVVYEQYF

D: NA
V: TRBV11-1
J: TRBJ2-1
size: NA
DNA: TGTGCCAGCAGCTTACCAGGAGCCTACAATGAGCAGTTCTTC
CDR3: CASSLPGAYNEQFF

D: NA
V: TRBV29-1
J: TRBJ1-1
size: few
DNA: TGCAGCTCCCGACCCGGGGTTCTGGGCACTGAAGCTTTCTTT
CDR3: CSSRPGVLGTEAFF

D: NA
V: TRBV4-3
J: TRBJ1-4
size: NA
DNA: TGCGCCAGCAGCCTAAATGTGGACGGACCTAATGAAAAACTGTTTTTT
CDR3: CASSLNVDGPNEKLFF

D: NA
V: TRBV20-1
J: TRBJ1-5
size: few
DNA: TGCAGTGCTGGTAGCACGGGCAATCAGCCCCAGCATTTT
CDR3: CSAGSTGNQPQHF

D: NA
V: TRBV12-3/TRBV12-4
J: TRBJ2-7
size: many
DNA: TGTGCCAGCAGTCTCCAAACTGGGACACGCATCTCCTACGAGCAGTACTTC
CDR3: CASSLQTGTRISYEQYF

D: TRBD2
V: TRBV15
J: TRBJ2-7
size: NA
DNA: TGTGCCACCAGCAGAGATATTGCAAGCGGGGGGATCTCCTACGAGCAGTACTTC
CDR3: CATSRDIASGGISYEQYF

D: NA
V: TRBV20-1
J: TRBJ2-7
size: NA
DNA: TGCAGTGCTCCCGGGACATCGAACTCCTACGAGCAGTACTTC
CDR3: CSAPGTSNSYEQYF

D: TRBD2
V: TRBV20-1
J: TRBJ2-1
size: few
DNA: TGCAGCGCGGGACTAGCGGGGGGGGGAACCTACAATGAGCAGTTCTTC
CDR3: CSAGLAGGGTYNEQFF

D: NA
V: TRBV12-3/TRBV12-4
J: TRBJ2-7
size: many
DNA: TGTGCCAGCAGTTTCGAGGGGGTAGGGGAGCAGTACTTC
CDR3: CASSFEGVGEQYF

D: TRBD1
V: TRBV7-3
J: TRBJ2-7
size: many
DNA: TGTGCCAGCAGCGAAACAGGGGGCTCCTACGAGCAGTACTTC
CDR3: CASSETGGSYEQYF

D: NA
V: TRBV4-1
J: TRBJ2-5
size: few
DNA: TGCGCCAGCAGCCAAGTATCGCAGAGGGCGTCAGAGACCCAGTACTTC
CDR3: CASSQVSQRASETQYF

D: NA
V: TRBV7-2
J: TRBJ1-2
size: many
DNA: TGTGCCAGCAGCTCTGGCCAGGACAGAGGCTATGGCTACACCTTC
CDR3: CASSSGQDRGYGYTF

D: NA
V: TRBV11-2
J: TRBJ1-3
size: many
DNA: TGTGCCAGCAGCTTGTGGCAGGCGGGCCCTGGAAACACCATATATTTT
CDR3: CASSLWQAGPGNTIYF

D: NA
V: TRBV7-9
J: TRBJ1-6
size: NA
DNA: TGTGCCAGCAGCTTAGGGGCAGCCTATAATTCACCCCTCCACTTT
CDR3: CASSLGAAYNSPLHF

D: NA
V: TRBV20-1
J: TRBJ2-5
size: NA
DNA: TGCAGTGCTAGAGAGGGGGCTGTACAAGAGACCCAGTACTTC
CDR3: CSAREGAVQETQYF

D: NA
V: TRBV2
J: TRBJ1-2
size: NA
DNA: TGTGCCAGCATGGGGGGCAGGACGGCCGGCTACACCTTC
CDR3: CASMGGRTAGYTF

D: TRBD2
V: TRBV20-1
J: TRBJ2-1
size: NA
DNA: TGCAGTGCGAACGGAGGGTTAGCGGGGGGACCCTACAATGAGCAGTTCTTC
CDR3: CSANGGLAGGPYNEQFF

D: NA
V: TRBV4-3
J: TRBJ1-1
size: NA
DNA: TGCGCCAGCAGCCAAGACAGATGGCTAAGTACTGAAGCTTTCTTT
CDR3: CASSQDRWLSTEAFF

D: NA
V: TRBV7-9
J: TRBJ2-7
size: NA
DNA: TGTGCCAGCAGCTTAGGCGATTCTTACGAGCAGTACTTC
CDR3: CASSLGDSYEQYF

D: NA
V: TRBV28
J: TRBJ2-2
size: few
DNA: TGTGCCAGCAGTGAACACGAGCACACCGGGGAGCTGTTTTTT
CDR3: CASSEHEHTGELFF

D: NA
V: TRBV28
J: TRBJ1-1
size: many
DNA: TGTGCCAGCAGCTTATGGGGGGGGGTGGCGAACACTGAAGCTTTCTTT
CDR3: CASSLWGGVANTEAFF

D: NA
V: TRBV10-3
J: TRBJ1-2
size: NA
DNA: TGTGCCATCAGTGAGTCCCCGGGCAGACTTCAAAATAACTATGGCTACACCTTC
CDR3: CAISESPGRLQNNYGYTF

D: NA
V: TRBV12-3/TRBV12-4
J: TRBJ2-3
size: many
DNA: TGTGCCAGCAGTCCTGGGCCAGTAAGCACAGATACGCAGTATTTT
CDR3: CASSPGPVSTDTQYF

D: NA
V: TRBV7-3
J: TRBJ2-7
size: few
DNA: TGTGCCAGCAGCTTAATCCCAGCCTACGAGCAGTACTTC
CDR3: CASSLIPAYEQYF

D: TRBD2
V: TRBV7-2
J: TRBJ2-1
size: medium-sized
DNA: TGTGCCAGCAGCTTGTTGCGGGGGTCTAACAATGAGCAGTTCTTC
CDR3: CASSLLRGSNNEQFF

D: NA
V: TRBV7-9
J: TRBJ1-2
size: many
DNA: TGTGCCAGCAGCTTAGCAGTAGGTGGCTACACCTTC
CDR3: CASSLAVGGYTF

D: NA
V: TRBV6-1
J: TRBJ1-5
size: many
DNA: TGTGCCAGCAGTGAAACCCCGACGGCGGAACAGCCCCAGCATTTT
CDR3: CASSETPTAEQPQHF

D: NA
V: TRBV3-1
J: TRBJ1-4
size: NA
DNA: TGTGCCAGCAGCCAACTTAGTGTCACCTATTCTGGAGGAGGGGAAAAACTGTTTTTT
CDR3: CASSQLSVTYSGGGEKLFF

D: NA
V: TRBV12-3/TRBV12-4
J: TRBJ2-2
size: many
DNA: TGTGCCAGCAGTTTAAGGGGTTCCCCGAACACCGGGGAGCTGTTTTTT
CDR3: CASSLRGSPNTGELFF

D: TRBD1
V: TRBV6-1
J: TRBJ2-7
size: NA
DNA: TGTGCCAGCAGTCTACAGGGGGGCTACGAGCAGTACTTC
CDR3: CASSLQGGYEQYF

D: NA
V: TRBV12-3/TRBV12-4
J: TRBJ2-5
size: few
DNA: TGTGCCAGCAGCCCGGGACTTGAAAAAGAGACCCAGTACTTC
CDR3: CASSPGLEKETQYF

D: NA
V: TRBV7-9
J: TRBJ2-3
size: NA
DNA: TGTGCCAGCAGCTTCGGGTCATCCCCCCCAGATACGCAGTATTTT
CDR3: CASSFGSSPPDTQYF

D: NA
V: TRBV7-2
J: TRBJ1-1
size: many
DNA: TGTGCCAGCAGCTTAGCGCGGGGACATGCTGAAGCTTTCTTT
CDR3: CASSLARGHAEAFF

D: NA
V: TRBV7-2
J: TRBJ1-2
size: NA
DNA: TGTGCCAGCAGCTTAGCGGGGGAGGGCAGGAGCTATGGCTACACCTTC
CDR3: CASSLAGEGRSYGYTF

D: NA
V: TRBV6-2/TRBV6-3
J: TRBJ1-1
size: many
DNA: TGTGCCAGCAGTTACCCGAGGGGGTTGAACACTGAAGCTTTCTTT
CDR3: CASSYPRGLNTEAFF

D: NA
V: TRBV11-2
J: TRBJ2-1
size: many
DNA: TGTGCCAGCAGCCCCCGGGGACCTGAGTCCTACAATGAGCAGTTCTTC
CDR3: CASSPRGPESYNEQFF

D: NA
V: TRBV7-2
J: TRBJ2-7
size: few
DNA: TGTGCCAGCAACCCGAGTTGGGGTTCCTACGAGCAGTACTTC
CDR3: CASNPSWGSYEQYF

D: TRBD1
V: TRBV9
J: TRBJ1-6
size: few
DNA: TGTGCCAGCAGCGTAGCTTCTCGACAGGGCGTTGGAAATTCACCCCTCCACTTT
CDR3: CASSVASRQGVGNSPLHF

D: TRBD1
V: TRBV12-3/TRBV12-4
J: TRBJ2-3
size: many
DNA: TGTGCCAGCAGCACCAATCGTTGGGACAGCGAGTCTAGCACAGATACGCAGTATTTT
CDR3: CASSTNRWDSESSTDTQYF

D: NA
V: TRBV7-8
J: TRBJ1-2
size: many
DNA: TGTGCCAGCAGCCCCAGTCGGCAGAACTATGGCTACACCTTC
CDR3: CASSPSRQNYGYTF

D: NA
V: TRBV2
J: TRBJ2-3
size: few
DNA: TGTGCCAGCAGTGAAGGTCCGACTTCTCAGGGCACAGATACGCAGTATTTT
CDR3: CASSEGPTSQGTDTQYF

D: NA
V: TRBV24-1
J: TRBJ2-2
size: NA
DNA: TGTGCCACCAGCAAAGGGGGACTGAACACCGGGGAGCTGTTTTTT
CDR3: CATSKGGLNTGELFF

D: TRBD2
V: TRBV5-1
J: TRBJ2-4
size: NA
DNA: TGCGCCAGCAGCTTATCCGGCGGGGGGGAAAACATTCAGTACTTC
CDR3: CASSLSGGGENIQYF

D: TRBD1
V: TRBV5-1
J: TRBJ2-7
size: many
DNA: TGCGCCAGCAGCTCGGACGGGACAGGTGTAGAGCAGTACTTC
CDR3: CASSSDGTGVEQYF

D: NA
V: TRBV6-5
J: TRBJ1-1
size: many
DNA: TGTGCCAGCAGTTACGGATGGGGCAGCCCGGCGGGGACTGAAGCTTTCTTT
CDR3: CASSYGWGSPAGTEAFF

D: NA
V: TRBV7-2
J: TRBJ1-6
size: NA
DNA: TGTGCCAGCAGCTCCCCGGGGGGGGGGCGAGGCTCCTATAATTCACCCCTCCACTTT
CDR3: CASSSPGGGRGSYNSPLHF